The 27 T cell receptor beta chains below were found in one sample sequenced in a study of cytomegalovirus exposure and HLA in healthy donors. The PCR employed 60 Vbeta primers together with 13 Jbeta primers. The method was immunoSEQ multiplex PCR; TCRdb's version includes in-frame clones alone and lacks a portion of them. The repertoire includes around 85,000 clones, about 80% of them detected once, and roughly 32% sits in the top ten. The sample taken for sequencing was PBMCs. These receptors were obtained from a man in his fifties or sixties in good health and CMV-seropositive.

The chain joins TRBV5-4 to TRBJ1-1; D gene ambiguous. V lost 6 bases and J lost 0, with 6 bases in between. Looked up from germline, CDR1 is SGHNT and CDR2 is YYREEE (reference sequence). The CDR3 extends over 12 amino acids. The CDR3 coding sequence is TGTGCCAGCAAAAACATGAACACTGAAGCTTTCTTT. It translates to CASKNMNTEAFF.

The chain links TRBV4-3 to TRBJ2-2; 10 bases align to TRBD2. V dropped 0 bases and J dropped 1; count of bases not matched to a gene: 8. Germline CDR1 LGHNA, CDR2 YSLEER. The CDR3 is 19 amino acids. CDR3 region: CASSQDSGLAEKNTGELFF. Written as DNA, the CDR3 is TGCGCCAGCAGCCAAGATTCCGGACTAGCGGAGAAGAACACCGGGGAGCTGTTTTTT.

This chain joins TRBV9 and TRBJ2-1; 7 nucleotides match TRBD1. Germline assignment: CDR1 SGDLS and CDR2 YYNGEE. Trimming took 4 bases from V and 2 from J; bases not matched to a gene: 9. CDR3 length equals 16 residues. As DNA, the CDR3 is TGTGCCAGCAGCATCCAGGGGGTTTTCACCTACAATGAGCAGTTCTTC. Translation: CASSIQGVFTYNEQFF.

The V and J genes are TRBV7-9 and TRBJ2-1; D remains ambiguous. V was clipped by 6 bases and J by 9 bases, with 9 bases between them. CDR1 is SEHNR and CDR2 is FQNEAQ in the germline V gene (reference sequence). This CDR3 spans 11 amino acids. CDR3 bases: TGTGCCAGCAGGATGAGCACTGAGCAGTTCTTC. Translated: CASRMSTEQFF.

The rearrangement links TRBV5-4 to TRBJ1-1; unclear D gene. CDR1 is SGHNT, CDR2 YYREEE, per germline (reference sequence). The CDR3 is made up of 15 amino acids. The V end lost 0 bases, the J end lost 0 bases, and 9 bases lay between the germline ends. This CDR3 reads CASSLGQAVNTEAFF. DNA of the CDR3: TGTGCCAGCAGCTTGGGCCAGGCTGTGAACACTGAAGCTTTCTTT.

The chain has TRBV19 and TRBJ1-1; no definite D call. Germline V gene lookup returns CDR1 LNHDA and CDR2 SQIVND (reference sequence). The CDR3 has 14 amino acids. The germline V and J ends were trimmed by 4 bases and 0 bases, with 9 bases remaining between them. The DNA of the CDR3 is TGTGCCAGTAGTAGGCGGGGAATGAACACTGAAGCTTTCTTT. As protein: CASSRRGMNTEAFF.

This clone was seen once. V usage is TRBV19 and J usage is TRBJ2-5, with TRBD1 as a possible D gene (6 bases). Trimming cost V 5 bases and J 2 bases, with 12 bases left between them. The CDR3 sequence is 14 residues long. Germline CDR1 and CDR2: LNHDA and SQIVND (reference sequence). CDR3 nucleotides: TGTGCCAGTAGTGAGGCGACAGGACAAGAGACCCAGTACTTC. Translating it yields CASSEATGQETQYF.

The chain joins TRBV28 to TRBJ1-1; a possible D gene is TRBD1 (5 bases). V lost 5 bases and J 5 bases, leaving 15 bases between the germline ends. Germline CDR1 reads MDHEN; CDR2 reads SYDVKM. The CDR3 contains 14 residues. The CDR3: CASSMGGRRTEAFF. The CDR3 bases are TGTGCCAGCAGTATGGGGGGAAGGCGGACTGAAGCTTTCTTT.

The chain recombines TRBV18 with TRBJ2-1; 11 bases fit TRBD2. With V trimmed by 6 bases and J by 9 bases, 13 bases remained unmatched. The CDR3 extends over 16 amino acids. Germline V gene lookup returns CDR1 KGHSH and CDR2 LQKENI. The CDR3 loop reads CASSTLAGGGRGEQFF. The CDR3 nucleotides are TGTGCCAGCTCGACTTTAGCGGGAGGGGGACGCGGTGAGCAGTTCTTC.

In this sample, this clone turned up a few times. J is TRBJ2-7 and V is TRBV7-2; a possible D gene is TRBD2 (5 bases). This CDR3 has 16 residues. Trimming pared 5 bases from V and 6 bases from J, leaving 23 bases between. In germline, CDR1 is SGHTA, CDR2 FQGNSA. CDR3 sequence: CASSPSEGWSLGEQYF. The CDR3 DNA sequence: TGTGCCAGCAGCCCCAGTGAGGGTTGGAGCCTAGGCGAGCAGTACTTC.

The chain has TRBV7-9 and TRBJ2-3; TRBD2 matches at 13 bases. Germline V lookup: CDR1 SEHNR, CDR2 FQNEAQ (reference sequence). The J segment lost 0 bases and the V segment lost 5 bases, leaving 2 bases of the junction unmatched. The CDR3 covers 16 residues. This chain's CDR3 is CASSLGLAGSTDTQYF. The DNA of the CDR3 is TGTGCCAGCAGCCTGGGACTAGCGGGAAGCACAGATACGCAGTATTTT.

The genes are TRBV9 and TRBJ2-1; 11 bases line up with TRBD2. This CDR3 is built from 16 residues. V shed 4 bases and J 7 bases; nucleotides not matched to a gene: 10. Germline lookup yields CDR1 SGDLS and CDR2 YYNGEE. The CDR3 loop is CASSPRTSGSSNEQFF. For the CDR3, the DNA is TGTGCCAGCAGCCCCCGTACTAGCGGGAGTTCAAATGAGCAGTTCTTC.

This clone was recorded once. The chain combines TRBV11-2 with TRBJ2-4, with TRBD1 as a possible D gene (7 bases). Germline loops: CDR1 SGHAT, CDR2 FQNNGV. CDR3 size: 12 residues. Trimming cost V 5 bases and J 12 bases, with 14 bases left between them. The CDR3: CASSRGGDSQYF. The DNA of the CDR3 is TGTGCCAGCAGCCGTGGCGGGGACAGTCAGTACTTC.

This chain connects TRBV18 to TRBJ2-2; a possible D gene is TRBD1 (5 bases). V gave up 1 base and J gave up 0 bases, with 6 bases separating them. There are 15 residues in the CDR3. Germline CDR1 KGHSH, CDR2 LQKENI. The CDR3 loop is CASSPQTANTGELFF. In DNA, the CDR3 is TGTGCCAGCTCACCACAGACAGCGAACACCGGGGAGCTGTTTTTT. Filled out from reference TRBV18 and TRBJ2-2, the complete variable domain reads NAGVMQNPRHLVRRRGQEARLRCSPMKGHSHVYWYRQLPEEGLKFMVYLQKENIIDESGMPKERFSAEFPKEGPSILRIQQVVRGDSAAYFCASSPQTANTGELFFGEGSRLTVL.

The genes are TRBV30 and TRBJ2-4, with D possibly matching TRBD2 (7 bases). V lost 0 bases, J lost 6 bases, and 9 bases lay in between. From germline, CDR1 is GTSNPN and CDR2 SVGIG (reference sequence). The CDR3 consists of 13 residues. CDR3 amino acids: CAWSVGGGNIQYF. CDR3 DNA sequence: TGTGCCTGGAGTGTAGGGGGGGGAAACATTCAGTACTTC.

In regard to this clone: Because it lacks the conserved phenylalanine or tryptophan at the end, this CDR3 is likely a read error. This chain links TRBV6-1 with TRBJ1-3; tentatively, D is TRBD1 (6 bases). The CDR3 is 13 amino acids. Germline assignment: CDR1 MNHNS and CDR2 SASEGT. V gave up 7 bases and J gave up 9 bases, with 16 bases separating them. CDR3 in DNA: TGTGCCAGCACACCAGGGGTCTTAAGCACCATATATCTT. Encoded protein: CASTPGVLSTIYL.

The chain employs TRBV5-1 and TRBJ2-5; D is perhaps TRBD1 (6 bases). From germline, CDR1 is SGHRS and CDR2 YFSETQ. CDR3 length: 13 amino acids. Trimming removed 3 bases from V and 3 bases from J, with 9 bases in between. CDR3 loop: CASSSRQEETQYF. DNA of the CDR3: TGCGCCAGCAGCTCTCGACAGGAAGAGACCCAGTACTTC.

This chain links TRBV7-9 with TRBJ2-7; possible D gene TRBD2, 5 bases. Trimming shortened V by 2 bases and J by 5 bases, and 10 bases separated the two germline ends. CDR1 is SEHNR and CDR2 is FQNEAQ in the germline V gene (reference sequence). The CDR3 consists of 13 residues. CDR3 in amino acids: CASSLQRVHEQYF. As DNA, the CDR3 is TGTGCCAGCAGCTTACAGAGGGTCCACGAGCAGTACTTC.

V and J are TRBV2 and TRBJ2-7, with D possibly TRBD1 on 6 matching bases. The CDR3 spans 13 residues. Trimming removed 8 bases from V and 3 bases from J, with 14 bases in between. Germline V gene lookup returns CDR1 SNHLY and CDR2 FYNNEI. CDR3 residues: CASGVGAGYEQYF. Written as DNA, the CDR3 is TGTGCCAGCGGTGTGGGGGCCGGCTACGAGCAGTACTTC.

The V gene is TRBV5-5, the J gene TRBJ2-7; the D gene is possibly TRBD2 (5 bases). Germline lookup yields CDR1 SGHKS and CDR2 YYEKEE (reference sequence). The CDR3 spans 14 residues. The V gene lost 4 bases and the J gene lost 1 base, with 12 bases spanning the gap. CDR3 bases: TGTGCCAGCAGCCTCCATACGGGGTCCTACGAGCAGTACTTC. It yields the protein CASSLHTGSYEQYF.

The rearrangement uses TRBV6-5 and TRBJ1-1; 8 nucleotides align to TRBD1. The CDR3 contains 14 residues. Trimming took 3 bases from V and 4 from J; bases not matched to a gene: 4. The germline gives CDR1 MNHEY, CDR2 SVGAGI. CDR3 sequence: CASSYNRGSTEAFF. CDR3 nucleotides: TGTGCCAGCAGTTATAACAGGGGGAGCACTGAAGCTTTCTTT.

J is TRBJ2-7 and V is TRBV4-1, with 8 bases identical to TRBD2. With V trimmed by 4 bases and J by 2 bases, 7 bases remained unmatched. This CDR3 contains 15 residues. Germline CDR1 reads MGHRA; CDR2 reads YSYEKL. The CDR3: CASSLDSGIPYEQYF. The CDR3 nucleotides are TGCGCCAGCAGCCTGGATAGCGGGATCCCCTACGAGCAGTACTTC.

The genes are TRBV4-1 and TRBJ2-1; 7 bases agree with TRBD2. This CDR3 is built from 14 residues. CDR1 is MGHRA, CDR2 YSYEKL, per germline. With 0 bases clipped from V and 6 bases from J, the junction kept 2 bases outside the gene matches. In DNA form, the CDR3 reads TGCGCCAGCAGCCAAGATTGGACTAGCAATGAGCAGTTCTTC. It specifies CASSQDWTSNEQFF.

This sequence joins TRBV7-2 and TRBJ2-7, with 9 bases lining up with TRBD2. CDR3 size: 15 residues. The germline V gene has CDR1 SGHTA and CDR2 FQGNSA. Trimming took 3 bases from V and 4 from J; bases not matched to a gene: 7. This chain's CDR3 is CASSFRAGGRYEQYF. The CDR3 bases are TGTGCCAGCAGCTTCCGAGCGGGAGGACGGTACGAGCAGTACTTC.

V usage is TRBV10-3 and J usage is TRBJ2-5, with D possibly TRBD2 on 5 matching bases. CDR1 is ENHRY and CDR2 is SYGVKD in the germline V gene. CDR3 size: 14 residues. V was shortened by 6 bases and J by 5 bases, with 16 bases between the two germline ends. The CDR3 reads CAIRSASSSETQYF. In DNA, the CDR3 is TGTGCCATCAGGTCGGCTAGCTCCTCCGAGACCCAGTACTTC.

In this sample, this clone turned up once. For the CDR3, the DNA is TGTGCCAGCAGTGAAGCTCGGGGTGTGGGTCAGCCCCAGCATTTT. Translation gives CASSEARGVGQPQHF. This sequence joins TRBV2 and TRBJ1-5; D remains unclear. The V gene lost 0 bases and the J gene lost 6 bases, with 12 bases spanning the gap. The germline V gene has CDR1 SNHLY and CDR2 FYNNEI. CDR3 length equals 15 residues.

The J gene is TRBJ2-5, the V gene TRBV5-1; TRBD2 matches 15 bases. Germline V lookup: CDR1 SGHRS, CDR2 YFSETQ. This CDR3 comprises 15 residues. With 4 bases clipped from V and 5 bases from J, the junction kept 3 bases outside the gene matches. The CDR3: CASSRGLAGGETQYF. Written as DNA, the CDR3 is TGCGCCAGCAGCCGCGGACTAGCGGGAGGGGAGACCCAGTACTTC.